The clone carrying this TCR beta chain has more than one count but fewer than ten. Its antigen remains unknown. These data come from a study of T-cell memory formation after mild COVID-19. TCRdb reprocessed the 5' RACE reads with MiXCR, giving one entry per CDR3 protein. The sample shows approximately 60,000 distinct CDR3 sequences, 8% to 9.5% of them seen only once. Study-level points and caveats: Largely, contracting CD4+ clones fell within CM and EM, and contracting CD8+ clones within EMRA. Cross-reactive memory seemingly joined, as some responding clones were found in pre-infection memory. A second wave of clones peaked on day 37, and their SARS-CoV-2 specificity went unconfirmed.

V lost 1 base, J lost 9 bases, and 10 bases lay in between. Per the germline V gene, CDR1 is SGHTA and CDR2 is FQGNSA. The CDR3 contains 13 residues. The clonotype comes from a young man who had mild COVID-19 (a few samples of this study predate the infection). Cell type and time point are not known. The chain combines TRBV7-2 with TRBJ2-1; D not certain. Sequenced sample: PBMCs or a T cell subset sorted from them (not recorded which). The CDR3 is CASSLGPRTEQFF. CDR3 in DNA: TGTGCCAGCAGCTTAGGCCCCCGCACTGAGCAGTTCTTC.